This paragraph reports one T cell receptor (beta chain). Antigen specificity is unknown. A read error may produce the germline difference seen at one junction end. A J-beta primer mix and a sample-barcoded 5' primer were used in a second PCR of about 7 to 12 cycles. One entry per CDR3 protein, called by TCRdb with MiXCR from the 5' RACE reads. Of approximately 800,000 distinct CDR3 sequences in the sample, roughly 24% were seen once. The entry originates in a study of blood T cells in healthy people across ages. Study information: Through template switching, about one barcoded beta molecule was captured per two T cells, as measured in model experiments. Study-level results: PBMC samples, being unsorted, prevented any conclusive comparison of naive and antigen-experienced cells.

CDR3 length equals 15 residues. Germline-derived CDR1 and CDR2 are KGHDR and SFDVKD. This sample was shared with a second study, whose subject was T cells of mothers and their children.

The source material was blood. This sequence originates from a boy between 5 and 17 years old in good health. This chain uses TRBV24-1 with TRBJ2-5; TRBD1 is a possible D gene (6 bases). The CDR3 is CATSRGKILPDEQLF. The CDR3 DNA reads TGTGCCACCAGTAGGGGGAAAATATTACCCGATGAGCAGCTCTTC.